A selection of T cell receptor beta chains follows, all from one sample in a study of blood T cells in healthy people across ages. TCRdb reprocessed the 5' RACE reads with MiXCR, giving one entry per CDR3 protein. The repertoire holds around 1.5 million distinct CDR3 sequences, with 30% to 40% as singletons. Sequencing was done on a sample of blood. Receptors were obtained from a woman aged 25-40 years in good health. CDR3s include the opening cysteine and the closing phenylalanine or tryptophan. The D gene is left open where the match is weak. Clone size is given for some rows only: seen once, a few or many times, or a class if the clone is expanded.

v_call	d_call	j_call	clone_size	cdr3_aa	cdr3_nt
TRBV20-1	NA	TRBJ2-5	few	CSAVKSTTQYF	TGCAGTGCTGTGAAGAGTACGACCCAGTACTTC
TRBV5-1	NA	TRBJ2-3	many	CASSRTTDTQYF	TGTGCCAGCAGCCGCACCACAGATACGCAGTATTTT
TRBV10-2	NA	TRBJ2-1	few	CASSESEILSGASYNEQFF	TGCGCCAGCAGTGAGTCGGAGATCCTGAGCGGCGCTTCCTACAATGAGCAGTTCTTC
TRBV20-1	NA	TRBJ1-6	few	CSAVRGGLSPLHF	TGCAGTGCTGTACGCGGGGGCTTGTCACCCCTCCACTTT
TRBV28	TRBD1	TRBJ1-6	few	CASSFWDRRNYNSPLHF	TGTGCCAGCAGTTTTTGGGACAGGCGAAACTATAATTCACCCCTCCACTTT
TRBV29-1	TRBD2	TRBJ2-7	NA	CGVEGGRNYEQYF	TGCGGCGTTGAGGGCGGGAGGAACTACGAGCAGTACTTC
TRBV21-1	NA	TRBJ2-7	NA	CASSVPWETLGSSYEQYF	TGTGCCAGCAGCGTCCCCTGGGAGACACTAGGGAGCTCCTACGAGCAGTACTTC
TRBV11-2	NA	TRBJ1-4	once	CASSYLTGGTNEKLFF	TGTGCCAGCAGCTACCTGACAGGAGGAACTAATGAAAAACTGTTTTTT
TRBV4-1	TRBD1	TRBJ2-5	NA	CAGSQSPGQGGETQYF	TGCGCCGGCAGCCAATCCCCCGGACAGGGCGGGGAGACCCAGTACTTC
TRBV20-1	NA	TRBJ2-3	NA	CSAPRTPSTDTQYF	TGCAGTGCACCGAGGACACCTAGCACAGATACGCAGTATTTT
TRBV27	TRBD1	TRBJ2-7	NA	CATGDSTGYEQYF	TGTGCCACCGGGGACAGTACAGGCTACGAGCAGTACTTC
TRBV20-1	NA	TRBJ1-2	many	CSAAAYTF	TGCAGTGCCGCCGCCTACACCTTC
TRBV6-6	NA	TRBJ1-2	NA	CASSYRELGYTF	TGTGCCAGCAGTTACAGGGAATTGGGCTACACCTTC
TRBV7-8	NA	TRBJ2-7	NA	CASSPGLGGLSEQYF	TGTGCCAGCAGCCCAGGTCTCGGGGGACTCAGCGAGCAGTACTTC
TRBV10-1	NA	TRBJ2-1	few	CASSESAQGSSYNEQFF	TGCGCCAGCAGTGAGTCGGCCCAGGGGAGCTCCTACAATGAGCAGTTCTTC
TRBV18	NA	TRBJ2-3	NA	CASSHSTPSTDTQYF	TGTGCCAGCTCACACTCGACCCCAAGCACAGATACGCAGTATTTT
TRBV9	NA	TRBJ2-3	NA	CASSAVSSGTDTQYF	TGTGCCAGCAGCGCCGTTAGCTCCGGCACAGATACGCAGTATTTT
TRBV30	NA	TRBJ2-3	NA	CAWSSTGFGTDTQYF	TGTGCCTGGAGTAGCACAGGGTTCGGCACAGATACGCAGTATTTT